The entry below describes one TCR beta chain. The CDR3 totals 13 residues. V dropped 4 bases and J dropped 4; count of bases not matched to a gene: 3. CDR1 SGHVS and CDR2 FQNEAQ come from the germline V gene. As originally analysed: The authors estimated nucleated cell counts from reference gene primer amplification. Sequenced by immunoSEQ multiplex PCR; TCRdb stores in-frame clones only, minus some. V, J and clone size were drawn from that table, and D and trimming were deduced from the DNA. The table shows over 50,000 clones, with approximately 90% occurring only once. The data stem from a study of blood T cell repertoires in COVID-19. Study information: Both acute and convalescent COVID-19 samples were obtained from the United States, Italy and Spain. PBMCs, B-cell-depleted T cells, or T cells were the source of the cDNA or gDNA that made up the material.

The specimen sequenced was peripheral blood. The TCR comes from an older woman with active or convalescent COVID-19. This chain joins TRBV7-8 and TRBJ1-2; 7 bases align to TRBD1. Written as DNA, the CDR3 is TGTGCCAGCAGCTCGGGACAGCCCTATGGCTACACCTTC. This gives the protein CASSSGQPYGYTF.